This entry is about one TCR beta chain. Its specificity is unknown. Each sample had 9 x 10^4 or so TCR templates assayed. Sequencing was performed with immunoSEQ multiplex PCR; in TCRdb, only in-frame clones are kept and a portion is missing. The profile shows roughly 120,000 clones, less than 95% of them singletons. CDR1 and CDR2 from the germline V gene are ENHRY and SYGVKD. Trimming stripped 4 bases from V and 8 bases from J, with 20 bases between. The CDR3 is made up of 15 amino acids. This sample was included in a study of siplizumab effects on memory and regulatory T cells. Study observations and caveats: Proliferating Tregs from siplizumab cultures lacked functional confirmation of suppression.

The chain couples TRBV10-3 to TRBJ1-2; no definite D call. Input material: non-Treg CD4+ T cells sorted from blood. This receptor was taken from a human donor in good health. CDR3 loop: CAISGLLIDAGGYTF. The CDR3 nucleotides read TGTGCCATCAGTGGGCTATTGATCGATGCAGGAGGCTACACCTTC.